Listed below are T cell receptor beta chains from one sample, sequenced in a study of technical replicates of blood from several donors. Profiling relied on immunoSEQ multiplex PCR, and the TCRdb table lists in-frame clones only, not all of them. The profile shows 55,000 to 80,000 clones, around 97% of them singletons. Sequenced material: T cells isolated from PBMCs. Every receptor here comes from a human donor in good health. CDR3s leave out the opening cysteine and the closing phenylalanine or tryptophan. Some rows have no size entry. The others give once, few or many, or a class for an expanded clone.

cdr3_length | v_call | clone_size | cdr3_aa
13 | TRBV18 | NA | ASSPYAEAAYEQY
14 | TRBV5-4 | NA | ASNPYPGQKTYGYT
12 | TRBV2 | NA | ASSYGSSTDTQY
11 | TRBV27 | NA | AIWASGANVLT
12 | TRBV28 | NA | ASRLPATNEKLF
13 | TRBV7-8 | NA | ASSASRQGNQPQH
13 | TRBV27 | NA | ASSLGQHLNTEAF
13 | TRBV27 | NA | ASSSGTGGDYGYT
16 | TRBV6-4 | NA | ASSDSGQGVSGANVLT
16 | TRBV6-1 | NA | ASSVSHPPTGFNEKLF
13 | TRBV6-4 | NA | ASSETSGDTDTQY
12 | TRBV5-1 | NA | ASSFFGQGNTIY
10 | TRBV29-1 | NA | SVSGGIGELF
12 | TRBV11-3 | NA | ASSLDRNTDTQY
12 | TRBV4-1 | NA | ASSPPGTSYGYT
11 | TRBV5-5 | NA | ASSLQYNQPQH
11 | TRBV10-3 | NA | AISGGQNYEQY
14 | TRBV11-2 | NA | ASSSAGGLNTGELF
16 | TRBV29-1 | few | SAPPGTSGSSSYNEQF
11 | TRBV6-5 | NA | ASRPRGNEKLF
13 | TRBV6-5 | once | ASSYSRTGINEQF
13 | TRBV6-1 | NA | ASSKLAGDGYEQY
10 | TRBV29-1 | once | SPDRAKNIQY
11 | TRBV10-3 | NA | AISSDPYNEQF